This T cell receptor beta chain was identified during a study of cytomegalovirus exposure and HLA in healthy donors. Study outcomes and limitations: A previous analysis found most TCR beta V segments productive roughly 90% or roughly 30% of the time.

Germline V gives CDR1 LGHNA, CDR2 YNFKEQ. The length of the CDR3 is 19 residues. Trimming removed 3 bases at V and 7 bases at J, with 27 bases between. As to this clone: The antigen is not known.

Amplification used 60 Vbeta primers and 13 Jbeta primers. Per the authors' pipeline: Per a later analysis, the number of unique TCR beta chains was about 78 million, of which about 11 million were shared. Clones were read by immunoSEQ multiplex PCR, and TCRdb kept only the in-frame ones, dropping some. Clonal size and the V and J genes are those of that table, whereas D and trimming came from the DNA. Of about 98,000 clones detected, about three quarters appear once; the ten largest clones hold approximately 1.5%. This TCR came from a man aged 35-49 years in good health and CMV-seronegative. J is TRBJ1-4 and V is TRBV4-2; D uncertain. The sample consisted of PBMCs. DNA of the CDR3: TGTGCCAGCAGCCATGCGGGCAGCGTCATGAGTCTGTATCCTGAAAAACTGTTTTTT. Amino acid sequence: CASSHAGSVMSLYPEKLFF.